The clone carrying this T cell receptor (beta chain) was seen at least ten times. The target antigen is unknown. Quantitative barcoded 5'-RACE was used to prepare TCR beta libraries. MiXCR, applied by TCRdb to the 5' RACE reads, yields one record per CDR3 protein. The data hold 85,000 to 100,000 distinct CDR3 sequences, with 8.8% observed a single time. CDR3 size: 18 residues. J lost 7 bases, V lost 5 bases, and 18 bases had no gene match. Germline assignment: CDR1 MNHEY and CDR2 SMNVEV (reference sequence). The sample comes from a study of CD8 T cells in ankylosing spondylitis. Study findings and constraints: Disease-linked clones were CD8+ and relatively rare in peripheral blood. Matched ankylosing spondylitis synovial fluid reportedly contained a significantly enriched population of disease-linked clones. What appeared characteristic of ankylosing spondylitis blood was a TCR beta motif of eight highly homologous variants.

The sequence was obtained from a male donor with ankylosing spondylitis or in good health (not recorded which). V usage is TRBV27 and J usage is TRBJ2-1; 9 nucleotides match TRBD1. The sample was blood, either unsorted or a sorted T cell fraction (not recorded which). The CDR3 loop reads CASSLLGSGQGRRNEQFF. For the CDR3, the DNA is TGTGCCAGCAGTCTCTTAGGGTCGGGACAGGGCAGGAGGAATGAGCAGTTCTTC.